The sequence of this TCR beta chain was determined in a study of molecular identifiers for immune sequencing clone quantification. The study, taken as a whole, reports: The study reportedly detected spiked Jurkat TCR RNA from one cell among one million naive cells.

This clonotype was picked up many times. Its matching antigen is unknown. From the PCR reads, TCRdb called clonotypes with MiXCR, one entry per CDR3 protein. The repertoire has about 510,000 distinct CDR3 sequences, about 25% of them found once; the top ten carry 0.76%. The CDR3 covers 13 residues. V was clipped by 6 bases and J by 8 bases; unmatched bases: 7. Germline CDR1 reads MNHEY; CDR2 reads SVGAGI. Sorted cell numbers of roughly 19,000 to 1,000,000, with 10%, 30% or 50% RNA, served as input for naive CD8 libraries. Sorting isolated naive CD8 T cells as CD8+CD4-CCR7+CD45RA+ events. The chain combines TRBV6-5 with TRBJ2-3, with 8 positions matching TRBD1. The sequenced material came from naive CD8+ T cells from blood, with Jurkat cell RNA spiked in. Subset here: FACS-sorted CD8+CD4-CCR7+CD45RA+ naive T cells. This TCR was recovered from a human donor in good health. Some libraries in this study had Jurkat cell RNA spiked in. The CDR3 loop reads CASSLDRAGTQYF. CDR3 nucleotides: TGTGCCAGCAGCCTGGACAGGGCGGGTACGCAGTATTTT.